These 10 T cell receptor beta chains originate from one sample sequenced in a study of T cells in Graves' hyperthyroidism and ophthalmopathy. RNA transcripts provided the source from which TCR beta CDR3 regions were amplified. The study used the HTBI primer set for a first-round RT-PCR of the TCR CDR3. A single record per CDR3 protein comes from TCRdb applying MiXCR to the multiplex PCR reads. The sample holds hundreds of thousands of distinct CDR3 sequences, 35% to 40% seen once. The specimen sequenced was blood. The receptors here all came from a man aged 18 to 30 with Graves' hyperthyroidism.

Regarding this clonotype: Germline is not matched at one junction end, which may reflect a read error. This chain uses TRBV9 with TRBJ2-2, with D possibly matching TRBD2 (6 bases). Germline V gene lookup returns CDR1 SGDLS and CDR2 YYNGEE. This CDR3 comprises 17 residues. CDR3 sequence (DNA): TGCGCCAGCAGCCAAGTGACTGCGGGGCTGAACACCGGGGAGCTGTTTTTT. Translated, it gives CASSQVTAGLNTGELFF.

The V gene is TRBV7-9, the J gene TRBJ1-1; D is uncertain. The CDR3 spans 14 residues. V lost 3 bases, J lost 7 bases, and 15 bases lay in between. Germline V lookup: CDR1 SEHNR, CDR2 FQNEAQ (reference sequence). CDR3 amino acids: CASSLVGAGSEAFF. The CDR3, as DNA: TGTGCCAGCAGCTTGGTGGGCGCCGGAAGTGAAGCTTTCTTT.

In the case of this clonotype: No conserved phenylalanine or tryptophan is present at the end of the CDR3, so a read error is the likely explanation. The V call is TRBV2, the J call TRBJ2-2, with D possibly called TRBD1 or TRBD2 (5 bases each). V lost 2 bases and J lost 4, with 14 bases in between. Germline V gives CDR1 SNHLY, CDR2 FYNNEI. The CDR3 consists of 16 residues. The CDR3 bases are TGTGCCAGCAGTGAAAGACCCTCCGGGACCACCGGGGAGCTGTTTCTT. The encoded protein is CASSERPSGTTGELFL.

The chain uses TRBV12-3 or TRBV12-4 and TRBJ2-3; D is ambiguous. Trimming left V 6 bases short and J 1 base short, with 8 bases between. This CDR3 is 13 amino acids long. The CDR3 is CASSQSGTDTQYF. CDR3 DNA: TGTGCCAGCAGCCAAAGCGGCACAGATACGCAGTATTTT.

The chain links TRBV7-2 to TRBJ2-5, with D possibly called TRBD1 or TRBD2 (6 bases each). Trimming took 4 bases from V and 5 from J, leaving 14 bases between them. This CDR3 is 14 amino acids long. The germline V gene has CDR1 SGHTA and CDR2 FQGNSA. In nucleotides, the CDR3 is TGTGCCAGCAGCTCCGTCGGGGGCTGGGAGACCCAGTACTTC. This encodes CASSSVGGWETQYF.

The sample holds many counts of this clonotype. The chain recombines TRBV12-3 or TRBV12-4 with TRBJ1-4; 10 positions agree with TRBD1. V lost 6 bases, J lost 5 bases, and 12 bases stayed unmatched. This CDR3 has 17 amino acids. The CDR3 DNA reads TGTGCCAGCAGCCCCCGGGACAGGGGACGGGGAAATGAAAAACTGTTTTTT. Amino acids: CASSPRDRGRGNEKLFF.

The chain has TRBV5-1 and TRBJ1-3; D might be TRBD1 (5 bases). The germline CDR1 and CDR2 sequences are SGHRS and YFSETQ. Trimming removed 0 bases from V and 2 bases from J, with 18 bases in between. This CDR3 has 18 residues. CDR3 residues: CASSLAPSGREAGNTIYF. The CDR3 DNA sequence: TGCGCCAGCAGCTTGGCTCCCTCGGGCAGGGAGGCTGGAAACACCATATATTTT.

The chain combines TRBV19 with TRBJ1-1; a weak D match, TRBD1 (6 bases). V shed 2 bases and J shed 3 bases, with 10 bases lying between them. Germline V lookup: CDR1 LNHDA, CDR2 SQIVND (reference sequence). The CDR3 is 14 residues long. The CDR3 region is CASSITGAHTEAFF. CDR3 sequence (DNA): TGTGCCAGTAGTATAACGGGGGCGCACACTGAAGCTTTCTTT.

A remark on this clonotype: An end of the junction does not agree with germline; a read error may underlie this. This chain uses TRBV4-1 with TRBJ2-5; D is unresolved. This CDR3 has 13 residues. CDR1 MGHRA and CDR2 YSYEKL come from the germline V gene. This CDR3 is CASSQDPRETQYF. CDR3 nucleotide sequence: TGTGCCAGCAGCCAAGACCCAAGGGAGACCCAGTACTTC.

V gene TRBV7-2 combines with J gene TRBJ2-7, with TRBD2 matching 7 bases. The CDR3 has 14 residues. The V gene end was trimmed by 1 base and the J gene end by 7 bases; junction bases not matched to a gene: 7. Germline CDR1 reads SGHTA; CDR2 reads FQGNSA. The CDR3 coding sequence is TGTGCCAGCAGCTTAGTTTTGGGGGGGAGGGAGCAGTACTTC. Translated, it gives CASSLVLGGREQYF.